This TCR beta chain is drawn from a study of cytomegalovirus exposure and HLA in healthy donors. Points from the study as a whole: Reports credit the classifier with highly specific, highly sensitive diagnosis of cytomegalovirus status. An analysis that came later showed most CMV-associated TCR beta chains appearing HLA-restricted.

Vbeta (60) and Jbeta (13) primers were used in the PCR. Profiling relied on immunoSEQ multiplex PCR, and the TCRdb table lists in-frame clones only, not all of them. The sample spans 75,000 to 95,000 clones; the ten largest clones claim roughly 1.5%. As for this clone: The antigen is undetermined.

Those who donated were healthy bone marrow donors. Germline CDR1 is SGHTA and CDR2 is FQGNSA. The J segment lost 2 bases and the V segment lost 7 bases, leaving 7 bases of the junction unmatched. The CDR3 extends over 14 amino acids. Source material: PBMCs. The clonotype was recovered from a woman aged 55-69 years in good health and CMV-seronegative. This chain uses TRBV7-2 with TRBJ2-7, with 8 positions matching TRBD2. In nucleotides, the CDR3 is TGTGCCAGCACAACCGGGACTAGGGCCTACGAGCAGTACTTC. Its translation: CASTTGTRAYEQYF.